This T cell receptor (beta chain) was sequenced for a study of T cell responses to AZD1222 COVID-19 vaccine. Study-level results: Clonal diversity may have been underestimated, and the donors were mostly white British, with more females than males. All repertoire sampling was performed exclusively after the peak T cell response.

TCRdb's copy holds only in-frame clones and misses some; the assay was immunoSEQ multiplex PCR. The sample has 150,000 to 160,000 clones, about nine tenths seen once. Notes on this clone: Its target is not known.

The sequence was obtained from an adult in good health. The source was peripheral blood, collected on day 0 of MenACWY control vaccination.

CDR3: CASSLGGAGELFF. CDR3 nucleotides: TGTGCCAGCAGTCTAGGGGGGGCCGGGGAGCTGTTTTTT. The V and J genes are TRBV6-5 and TRBJ2-2, with D possibly TRBD2 on 7 matching bases. Germline CDR1 MNHEY, CDR2 SVGAGI. Between the trimmed V and J ends, which lost 5 bases and 6 bases, there was a span of 10 bases. There are 13 residues in the CDR3.